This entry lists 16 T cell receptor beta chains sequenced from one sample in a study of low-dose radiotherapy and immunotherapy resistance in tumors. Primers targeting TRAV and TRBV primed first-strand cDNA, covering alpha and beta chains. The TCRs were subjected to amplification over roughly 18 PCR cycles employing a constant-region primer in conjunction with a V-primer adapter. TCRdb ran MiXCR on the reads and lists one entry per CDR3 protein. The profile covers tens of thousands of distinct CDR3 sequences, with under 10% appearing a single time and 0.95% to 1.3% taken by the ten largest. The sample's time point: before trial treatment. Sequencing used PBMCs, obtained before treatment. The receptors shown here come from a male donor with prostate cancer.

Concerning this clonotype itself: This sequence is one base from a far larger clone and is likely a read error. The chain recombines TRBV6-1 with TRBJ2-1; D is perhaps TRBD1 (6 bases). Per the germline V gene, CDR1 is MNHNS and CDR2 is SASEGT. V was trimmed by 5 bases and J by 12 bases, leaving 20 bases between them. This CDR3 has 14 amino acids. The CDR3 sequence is CASSYRDKLSVQFF. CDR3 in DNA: TGTGCCAGCAGTTATCGGGACAAGTTGTCCGTGCAGTTCTTC.

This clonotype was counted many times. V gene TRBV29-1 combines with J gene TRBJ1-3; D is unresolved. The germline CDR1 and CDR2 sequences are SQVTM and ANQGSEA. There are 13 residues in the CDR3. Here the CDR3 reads CSASSDSGNTIYF. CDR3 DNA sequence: TGCAGTGCCTCTAGCGACTCTGGAAACACCATATATTTT.

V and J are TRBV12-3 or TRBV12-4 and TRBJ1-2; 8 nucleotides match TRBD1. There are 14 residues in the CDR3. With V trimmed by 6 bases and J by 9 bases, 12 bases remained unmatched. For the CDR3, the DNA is TGTGCCAGCAGCCCCGGGACAGGTAGAAGGCGCTACACCTTC. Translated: CASSPGTGRRRYTF.

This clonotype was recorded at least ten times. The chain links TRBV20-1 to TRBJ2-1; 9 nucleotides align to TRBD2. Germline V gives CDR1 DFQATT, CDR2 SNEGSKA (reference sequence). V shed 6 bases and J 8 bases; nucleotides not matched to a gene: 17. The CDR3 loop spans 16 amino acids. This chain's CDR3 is CSAPRLGSGSGYEQFF. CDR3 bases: TGCAGTGCCCCACGACTGGGTAGCGGGAGTGGGTATGAGCAGTTCTTC.

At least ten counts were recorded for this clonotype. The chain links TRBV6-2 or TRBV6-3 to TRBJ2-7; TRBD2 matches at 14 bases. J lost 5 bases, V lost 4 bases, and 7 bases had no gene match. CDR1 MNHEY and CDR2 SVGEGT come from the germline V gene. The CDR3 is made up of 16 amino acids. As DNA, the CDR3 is TGTGCCAGCAGTTGGGGACTAGCGGGAGTAAACAACGAGCAGTACTTC. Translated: CASSWGLAGVNNEQYF.

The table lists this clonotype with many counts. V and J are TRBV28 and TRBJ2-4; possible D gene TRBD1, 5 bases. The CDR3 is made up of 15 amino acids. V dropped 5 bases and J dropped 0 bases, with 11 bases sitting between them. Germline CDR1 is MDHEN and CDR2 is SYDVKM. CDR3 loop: CASSRQTLAKNIQYF. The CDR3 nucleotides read TGTGCCAGCAGTCGACAGACGTTAGCCAAAAACATTCAGTACTTC.

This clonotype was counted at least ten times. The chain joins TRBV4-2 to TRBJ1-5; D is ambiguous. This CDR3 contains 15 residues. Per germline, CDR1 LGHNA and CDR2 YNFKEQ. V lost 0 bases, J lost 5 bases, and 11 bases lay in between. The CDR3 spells CASSQDGREDQPQHF. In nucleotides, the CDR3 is TGTGCCAGCAGCCAAGATGGAAGGGAGGATCAGCCCCAGCATTTT.

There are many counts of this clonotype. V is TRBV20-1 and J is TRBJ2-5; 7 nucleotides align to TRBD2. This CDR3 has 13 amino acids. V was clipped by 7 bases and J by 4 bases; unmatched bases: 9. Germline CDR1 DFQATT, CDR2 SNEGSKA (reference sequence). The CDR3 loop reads CSEEASGRETQYF. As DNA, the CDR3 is TGCAGTGAGGAGGCTAGCGGCAGAGAGACCCAGTACTTC.

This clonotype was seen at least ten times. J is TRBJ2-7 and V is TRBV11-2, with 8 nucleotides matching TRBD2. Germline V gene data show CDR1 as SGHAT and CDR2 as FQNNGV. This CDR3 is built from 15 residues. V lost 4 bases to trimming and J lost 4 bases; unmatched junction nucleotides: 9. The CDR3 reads CASSSSSGSGYEQYF. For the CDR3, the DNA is TGTGCCAGCAGCTCCTCTAGCGGGTCGGGGTACGAGCAGTACTTC.

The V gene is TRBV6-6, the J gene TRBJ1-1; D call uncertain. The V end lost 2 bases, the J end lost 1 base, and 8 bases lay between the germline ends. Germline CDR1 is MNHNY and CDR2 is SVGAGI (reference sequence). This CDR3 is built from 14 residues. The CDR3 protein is CASSYGQQNTEAFF. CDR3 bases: TGTGCCAGCAGTTACGGTCAGCAGAACACTGAAGCTTTCTTT.

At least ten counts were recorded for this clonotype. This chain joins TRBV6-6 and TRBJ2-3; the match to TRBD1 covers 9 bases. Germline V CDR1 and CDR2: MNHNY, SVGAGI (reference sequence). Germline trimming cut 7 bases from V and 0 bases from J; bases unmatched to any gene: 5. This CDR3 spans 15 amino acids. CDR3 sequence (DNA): TGTGCCAGCACTCCGGGACAGGGAAGCACAGATACGCAGTATTTT. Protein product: CASTPGQGSTDTQYF.

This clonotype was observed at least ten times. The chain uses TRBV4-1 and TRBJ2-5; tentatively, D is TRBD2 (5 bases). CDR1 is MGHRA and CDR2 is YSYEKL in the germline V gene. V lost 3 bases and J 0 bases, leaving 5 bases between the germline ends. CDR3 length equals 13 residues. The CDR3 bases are TGCGCCAGCAGCCAGGACTACCAAGAGACCCAGTACTTC. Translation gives CASSQDYQETQYF.

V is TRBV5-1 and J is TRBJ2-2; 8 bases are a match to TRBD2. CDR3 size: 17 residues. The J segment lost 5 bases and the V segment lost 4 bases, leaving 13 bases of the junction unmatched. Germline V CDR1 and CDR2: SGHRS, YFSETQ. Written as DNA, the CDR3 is TGCGCCAGCAGCCCCGGGGGCAGCGGGAGTGCAACCGGGGAGCTGTTTTTT. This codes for CASSPGGSGSATGELFF.

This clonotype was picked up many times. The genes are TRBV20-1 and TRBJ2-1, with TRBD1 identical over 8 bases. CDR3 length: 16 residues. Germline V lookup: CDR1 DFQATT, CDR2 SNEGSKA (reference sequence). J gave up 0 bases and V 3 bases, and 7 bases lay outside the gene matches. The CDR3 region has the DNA TGCAGTGCTAGGGACAGGGCTTTTAGCTCCTACAATGAGCAGTTCTTC. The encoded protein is CSARDRAFSSYNEQFF.

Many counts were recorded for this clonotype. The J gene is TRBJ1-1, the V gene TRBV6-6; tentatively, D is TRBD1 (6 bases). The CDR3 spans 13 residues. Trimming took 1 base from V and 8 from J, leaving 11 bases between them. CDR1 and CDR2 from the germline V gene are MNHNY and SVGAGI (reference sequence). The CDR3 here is CASSYLDRREAFF. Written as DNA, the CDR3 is TGTGCCAGCAGTTACTTGGACAGAAGAGAAGCTTTCTTT.

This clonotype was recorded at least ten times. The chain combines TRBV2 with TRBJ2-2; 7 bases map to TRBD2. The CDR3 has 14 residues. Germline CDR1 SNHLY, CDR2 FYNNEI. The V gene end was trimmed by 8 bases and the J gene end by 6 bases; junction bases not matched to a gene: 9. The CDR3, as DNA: TGTGCCAGCGGGCGGGAGAACATCGCCGGGGAGCTGTTTTTT. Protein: CASGRENIAGELFF.